The 32 T cell receptor beta chains reported below all come from one sample, sequenced in a study of identical twins. TCRdb re-called the 5' RACE reads through MiXCR, storing one row per CDR3 protein. The sample lists 400,000 to 550,000 distinct CDR3 sequences; roughly 24% were seen once. These data also formed part of another study, on T cells expressing NK-cell markers.

Specimen: CD4+ T cells sorted from blood. These receptors were taken from a woman younger than 35 in good health.

The V gene is TRBV18, the J gene TRBJ2-7, with D possibly matching TRBD1 (6 bases). Germline lookup yields CDR1 KGHSH and CDR2 LQKENI. This CDR3 contains 15 residues. Trimming pared 1 base from V and 0 bases from J, leaving 10 bases between. This CDR3 is CASSPQQGSSYEQYF. The CDR3 DNA is TGTGCCAGCTCACCACAACAGGGAAGCTCCTACGAGCAGTACTTC.

This clonotype was seen a handful of times. This chain joins TRBV4-3 and TRBJ2-3; the D is unclear. CDR1 and CDR2 (germline): LGHNA, YSLEER. The length of the CDR3 is 16 residues. Trimming cost V 0 bases and J 2 bases, with 12 bases left between them. In nucleotides, the CDR3 is TGCGCCAGCAGCCAAGACTGGACGGAGTTCACAGATACGCAGTATTTT. The encoded protein is CASSQDWTEFTDTQYF.

V and J are TRBV5-1 and TRBJ2-1; 11 bases are a match to TRBD2. This CDR3 comprises 15 residues. The junction had 3 bases not matched to a gene; V was cut back by 4 bases and J by 3 bases. Germline lookup yields CDR1 SGHRS and CDR2 YFSETQ. This CDR3 is CASSRSGGDYNEQFF. The CDR3 nucleotides are TGCGCCAGCAGCCGTAGCGGGGGGGACTACAATGAGCAGTTCTTC.

This clonotype was counted only a few times. The V and J genes are TRBV7-2 and TRBJ1-2; D remains ambiguous. V was pared by 5 bases and J by 2 bases, with 12 bases between. Germline CDR1 and CDR2: SGHTA and FQGNSA. This CDR3 has 14 residues. CDR3 DNA sequence: TGTGCCAGCAGCCCGAGGCCGTCAAACTATGGCTACACCTTC. Residues: CASSPRPSNYGYTF.

J is TRBJ2-5 and V is TRBV7-9; D is perhaps TRBD1 or TRBD2 (5 bases each). The CDR3 has 16 residues. Germline-derived CDR1 and CDR2 are SEHNR and FQNEAQ (reference sequence). The V end was cut by 5 bases, the J end by 5 bases, with 21 bases between. The CDR3 coding sequence is TGTGCCAGCAGCACTCCGGGACGTGGGGTTAGGGAGACCCAGTACTTC. Amino acids: CASSTPGRGVRETQYF.

The table lists this clonotype with a few counts. The chain employs TRBV7-6 and TRBJ1-5; 8 bases are shared with TRBD1. The germline CDR1 and CDR2 sequences are SGHVS and FNYEAQ. The CDR3 contains 17 residues. Trimming removed 5 bases from V and 1 base from J; junction bases left unmatched: 10. The CDR3 coding sequence is TGTGCCAGCAGCCTGGGGACAGGAGCTTTCAGCAATCAGCCCCAGCATTTT. It is translated as CASSLGTGAFSNQPQHF.

This clonotype was seen only a few times. The chain combines TRBV9 with TRBJ2-1; D gene uncertain. With 4 bases removed from V and 6 bases from J, the gap between germline ends came to 14 bases. Germline assignment: CDR1 SGDLS and CDR2 YYNGEE. The CDR3 has 14 amino acids. This CDR3 reads CASSIEHLSNEQFF. In DNA form, the CDR3 reads TGTGCCAGCAGCATAGAGCACCTCTCCAATGAGCAGTTCTTC.

This clonotype turned up a few times. CDR3 amino acids: CASNRDYGKETQYF. CDR3 nucleotides: TGCGCCAGCAACCGGGACTATGGGAAAGAGACCCAGTACTTC. V usage is TRBV5-1 and J usage is TRBJ2-5; 7 bases agree with TRBD2. V was clipped by 6 bases and J by 3 bases; unmatched bases: 8. Germline lookup yields CDR1 SGHRS and CDR2 YFSETQ. This CDR3 spans 14 amino acids.

The chain is built from TRBV10-3 and TRBJ1-4; D uncertain. Germline values: CDR1 ENHRY, CDR2 SYGVKD. V was pared by 0 bases and J by 5 bases, with 13 bases between. The CDR3 spans 16 residues. The DNA of the CDR3 is TGTGCCATCAGTGAGTCGAGCAGGACCAGCAATGAAAAACTGTTTTTT. Its translation: CAISESSRTSNEKLFF.

The J gene is TRBJ2-1, the V gene TRBV20-1; D ambiguous. Germline CDR1 DFQATT, CDR2 SNEGSKA (reference sequence). The CDR3 extends over 13 amino acids. V lost 2 bases to trimming and J lost 7 bases, with 12 bases between them. CDR3 amino acids: CSARRSLRNEQFF. The CDR3 coding sequence is TGCAGTGCTAGAAGGTCATTGAGAAATGAGCAGTTCTTC.

J is TRBJ1-1 and V is TRBV7-9; D remains ambiguous. V lost 7 bases and J lost 3, with 18 bases in between. The CDR3 consists of 15 residues. Germline V gene data show CDR1 as SEHNR and CDR2 as FQNEAQ (reference sequence). CDR3 loop: CASTLIPGQHTEAFF. Written as DNA, the CDR3 is TGTGCCAGCACCCTCATCCCAGGTCAGCACACTGAAGCTTTCTTT. The full variable domain, completed using reference TRBV7-9 and TRBJ1-1, is DTGVSQNPRHKITKRGQNVTFRCDPISEHNRLYWYRQTLGQGPEFLTYFQNEAQLEKSRLLSDRFSAERPKGSFSTLEIQRTEQGDSAMYLCASTLIPGQHTEAFFGQGTRLTVV.

This clonotype was seen more than once but under ten times. The chain has TRBV2 and TRBJ2-3; 7 bases are shared with TRBD2. Looked up from germline, CDR1 is SNHLY and CDR2 is FYNNEI. The CDR3 covers 14 residues. Trimming at V came to 6 bases and at J to 7 bases, leaving 10 bases not matched to a gene. This CDR3 is CASRATPGGNTQYF. The CDR3 nucleotides read TGTGCCAGCAGGGCGACACCGGGGGGTAATACGCAGTATTTT.

This clonotype has ten or more counts. V and J are TRBV4-3 and TRBJ2-2; 10 bases match TRBD2. The germline V gene encodes CDR1 LGHNA and CDR2 YSLEER. J was trimmed by 6 bases and V by 1 base; bases with no gene match: 5. This CDR3 has 16 residues. CDR3 protein: CASSQVASGSSGELFF. The DNA for the CDR3 is TGCGCCAGCAGCCAAGTCGCTAGCGGGAGTTCCGGGGAGCTGTTTTTT.

This clonotype was seen a handful of times. The chain is built from TRBV7-9 and TRBJ2-2, with D perhaps matching TRBD1 (6 bases). Trimming took 3 bases from V and 6 from J, leaving 20 bases between them. The CDR3 sequence is 17 residues long. Per the germline V gene, CDR1 is SEHNR and CDR2 is FQNEAQ (reference sequence). In nucleotides, the CDR3 is TGTGCCAGCAGCTTGACTCTAGCCCAGGGGTCGGCCGGGGAGCTGTTTTTT. Protein: CASSLTLAQGSAGELFF.

The chain combines TRBV5-6 with TRBJ2-3, with 10 bases lining up with TRBD2. Looked up from germline, CDR1 is SGHDT and CDR2 is YYEEEE. The CDR3 consists of 17 residues. V lost 2 bases and J lost 6; bases outside the gene matches: 12. CDR3 sequence (DNA): TGTGCCAGCAGCTTTTATTACCCTAGCGGGAGTTTGGATACGCAGTATTTT. It encodes CASSFYYPSGSLDTQYF.

This clonotype was seen a handful of times. This chain joins TRBV7-2 and TRBJ2-1; D unclear. V dropped 4 bases and J dropped 10 bases, with 11 bases sitting between them. Germline lookup yields CDR1 SGHTA and CDR2 FQGNSA. The CDR3 is 12 amino acids. DNA of the CDR3: TGTGCCAGCAGCTCCCTACGTGCCGAGCAGTTCTTC. As protein: CASSSLRAEQFF.

This chain joins TRBV12-3 or TRBV12-4 and TRBJ2-5, with TRBD1 as a possible D gene (5 bases). Trimming stripped 6 bases from V and 2 bases from J, with 10 bases between. This CDR3 region has 13 residues. CDR3 in DNA: TGTGCCAGCAGCTTGACAGAACAAGAGACCCAGTACTTC. This translates into CASSLTEQETQYF.

This clonotype was detected many times. This rearrangement joins TRBV20-1 to TRBJ2-7; D may be TRBD2 (6 bases). CDR3 length equals 13 residues. Trimming took 3 bases from V and 2 from J, leaving 11 bases between them. Germline loops: CDR1 DFQATT, CDR2 SNEGSKA (reference sequence). This chain's CDR3 is CSARGLFTYEQYF. The DNA for the CDR3 is TGCAGTGCTAGGGGACTGTTTACCTACGAGCAGTACTTC.

This chain connects TRBV7-9 to TRBJ2-7, with a possible D match to TRBD2 (5 bases). V lost 5 bases and J 4 bases, leaving 12 bases between the germline ends. Germline CDR1 SEHNR, CDR2 FQNEAQ (reference sequence). The CDR3 consists of 13 residues. The CDR3 loop is CASSRYTSYEQYF. CDR3 DNA sequence: TGTGCCAGCAGCCGCTATACTAGTTACGAGCAGTACTTC.

This clonotype occurred a few times. V usage is TRBV20-1 and J usage is TRBJ2-3; TRBD2 matches 8 bases. CDR1 DFQATT and CDR2 SNEGSKA come from the germline V gene (reference sequence). The CDR3 is made up of 15 amino acids. V dropped 0 bases and J dropped 4; count of bases not matched to a gene: 6. The CDR3 is CSARDVRAGADTQYF. DNA for the CDR3: TGCAGTGCTAGAGATGTGCGAGCGGGGGCAGATACGCAGTATTTT.

This clonotype was found a few times. The rearrangement links TRBV3-1 to TRBJ1-1; no reliable D call. The CDR3 is 12 amino acids. Germline assignment: CDR1 LGHDT and CDR2 YNNKEL (reference sequence). Trimming stripped 3 bases from V and 5 bases from J, with 7 bases between. CDR3 region: CASSHGRTEAFF. The CDR3, as DNA: TGTGCCAGCAGCCACGGCAGAACTGAAGCTTTCTTT.

The chain links TRBV20-1 to TRBJ2-1; D unclear. Germline V gene lookup returns CDR1 DFQATT and CDR2 SNEGSKA (reference sequence). The length of the CDR3 is 17 residues. Trimming removed 5 bases at V and 9 bases at J, with 29 bases between. CDR3 amino acids: CSAERGRSSLKGTEQFF. CDR3 bases: TGCAGTGCTGAAAGAGGAAGATCGTCGTTAAAGGGAACTGAGCAGTTCTTC.

V usage is TRBV4-3 and J usage is TRBJ2-1; D ambiguous. V was trimmed by 3 bases and J by 8 bases, leaving 11 bases between them. This CDR3 contains 13 residues. Germline assignment: CDR1 LGHNA and CDR2 YSLEER. CDR3 in DNA: TGCGCCAGCAGCCAGGGCGTCCACCATGAGCAGTTCTTC. The encoded protein is CASSQGVHHEQFF.

This clonotype was recorded at least ten times. The rearrangement uses TRBV3-1 and TRBJ2-3; 8 bases fit TRBD2. The V segment lost 6 bases and the J segment 6 bases; nucleotides outside the gene matches: 14. Germline-derived CDR1 and CDR2 are LGHDT and YNNKEL (reference sequence). The CDR3 is made up of 16 amino acids. The CDR3 sequence: CASSPGLAQILDTQYF. In DNA, the CDR3 is TGTGCCAGCAGTCCTGGACTAGCCCAAATCTTGGATACGCAGTATTTT.

This chain connects TRBV12-3 or TRBV12-4 to TRBJ2-1; TRBD2 matches at 9 bases. J gave up 12 bases and V 2 bases, and 11 bases lay outside the gene matches. This CDR3 is built from 15 residues. For the CDR3, the DNA is TGTGCCAGCAGTTTACAGGGACTAGCCTTATCGTCGCAGTTCTTC. Protein: CASSLQGLALSSQFF.

The J gene is TRBJ2-7, the V gene TRBV12-3 or TRBV12-4; TRBD2 is a possible D gene (6 bases). The CDR3 is 15 amino acids. Trimming removed 3 bases at V and 0 bases at J, with 12 bases between. For the CDR3, the DNA is TGTGCCAGCAGTTTTGGGCTAGCGAGCTCCTACGAGCAGTACTTC. Its translation: CASSFGLASSYEQYF.

This clonotype has more than one count but fewer than ten. The chain recombines TRBV5-1 with TRBJ1-1; weak D call: TRBD1 (5 bases). V lost 0 bases, J lost 0 bases, and 15 bases lay in between. The CDR3 extends over 17 amino acids. Germline V gene sequence: CDR1 SGHRS, CDR2 YFSETQ. The CDR3 DNA reads as TGCGCCAGCAGCTTGGGAGGTCTTGACAGCCTGAACACTGAAGCTTTCTTT. Translated, it gives CASSLGGLDSLNTEAFF.

The rearrangement links TRBV20-1 to TRBJ1-6; a possible D gene is TRBD1 (5 bases). CDR1 and CDR2 (germline): DFQATT, SNEGSKA (reference sequence). Trimming removed 6 bases from V and 6 bases from J, with 15 bases in between. CDR3 length: 14 residues. The CDR3 DNA reads TGCAGTGCCAGCGTGACAGTTACTAATTCACCCCTCCACTTT. Translated, it gives CSASVTVTNSPLHF.

This clonotype was observed at least ten times. The J gene is TRBJ2-3, the V gene TRBV7-9; tentatively, D is TRBD2 (6 bases). V was trimmed by 5 bases and J by 1 base, leaving 10 bases between them. The CDR3 length is 14 residues. CDR1 is SEHNR, CDR2 FQNEAQ, per germline (reference sequence). CDR3 amino acids: CASSRDSRTDTQYF. For the CDR3, the DNA is TGTGCCAGCAGCCGGGACTCACGCACAGATACGCAGTATTTT.

This clonotype has a handful of counts. V gene TRBV4-3 combines with J gene TRBJ2-2; unclear D gene. Trimming left V 6 bases short and J 4 bases short, with 6 bases between. The CDR3 totals 12 residues. CDR1 LGHNA and CDR2 YSLEER come from the germline V gene. This CDR3 is CASRPSTGELFF. In nucleotides, the CDR3 is TGCGCCAGCAGACCCTCCACCGGGGAGCTGTTTTTT.

V gene TRBV20-1 combines with J gene TRBJ2-3; 12 bases are shared with TRBD2. J gave up 1 base and V 6 bases, and 8 bases lay outside the gene matches. Germline loops: CDR1 DFQATT, CDR2 SNEGSKA (reference sequence). The CDR3 totals 16 residues. The CDR3 DNA is TGCAGTGCCGCCTCCGGACTAGCGGGACGCACAGATACGCAGTATTTT. It encodes CSAASGLAGRTDTQYF.

V usage is TRBV3-1 and J usage is TRBJ2-7, with 9 bases matching TRBD1. This CDR3 comprises 14 residues. The V and J ends lost 5 bases and 5 bases, in that order; junction bases with no gene match: 7. In germline, CDR1 is LGHDT, CDR2 YNNKEL (reference sequence). The CDR3 here is CASSYRGLGHEQYF. Here the CDR3 DNA reads TGTGCCAGCAGCTACAGGGGGCTGGGACACGAGCAGTACTTC.